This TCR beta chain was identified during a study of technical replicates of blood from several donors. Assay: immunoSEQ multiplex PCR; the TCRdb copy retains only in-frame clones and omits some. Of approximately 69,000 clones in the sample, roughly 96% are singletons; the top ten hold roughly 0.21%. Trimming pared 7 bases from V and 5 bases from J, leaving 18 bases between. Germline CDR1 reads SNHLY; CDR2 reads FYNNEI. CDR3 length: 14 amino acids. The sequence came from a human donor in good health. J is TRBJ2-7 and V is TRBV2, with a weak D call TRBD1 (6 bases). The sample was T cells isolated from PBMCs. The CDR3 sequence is CASISPQGLNEQYF. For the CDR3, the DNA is TGTGCCAGCATTTCACCCCAGGGGTTGAACGAGCAGTACTTC.